The subject of this entry is one T cell receptor beta chain. Its antigen remains unidentified. This entry comes from a study of siplizumab effects on memory and regulatory T cells. General observations from the study: There were only a minor fraction of alloreactive clones that mapped to unstimulated subsets.

The repertoire was sequenced with immunoSEQ multiplex PCR; TCRdb's copy has only in-frame clones and lacks some. In the table there are around 100,000 clones, about 91% of which are singletons. This receptor was taken from a human donor in good health. Input material: Tregs sorted from blood.

CDR3 sequence reads: CASKAGTGSNQPQHF. Written as DNA, the CDR3 is TGTGCCAGCAAAGCAGGGACAGGAAGCAATCAGCCCCAGCATTTT. The chain carries TRBV2 and TRBJ1-5; 8 nucleotides align to TRBD1. The CDR3 has 15 amino acids. Germline loops: CDR1 SNHLY, CDR2 FYNNEI. V shed 7 bases and J 1 base; nucleotides not matched to a gene: 6.